Presented here are 13 T cell receptor beta chains from one specimen sequenced in a study of blood T cells in healthy people across ages. Next came a second PCR, run for 7 to 11 cycles, which used a sample-barcoded 5' primer along with a J-beta primer mix. TCRdb itself ran the 5' RACE reads through MiXCR, one entry per CDR3 protein. Of roughly 1,000,000 distinct CDR3 sequences in the sample, 25% were seen once. This sample was also put to use in a study of T cells of mothers and their children.

What was sequenced was blood. These receptors all stem from a girl aged 2-10 years in good health.

The J gene is TRBJ2-5, the V gene TRBV13, with 12 bases fitting TRBD2. From germline, CDR1 is PRHDT and CDR2 FYEKMQ (reference sequence). The junction had 5 bases not matched to a gene; V was cut back by 5 bases and J by 1 base. The CDR3 is made up of 16 amino acids. The CDR3 loop reads CASSGRLAGAQETQYF. The CDR3 DNA reads as TGTGCCAGCAGCGGCAGACTAGCGGGGGCCCAAGAGACCCAGTACTTC.

J is TRBJ2-5 and V is TRBV4-3, with D possibly TRBD1 on 6 matching bases. TRBJ2-7 matches the DNA end more closely, so the J call is doubtful. The CDR3 runs to 14 residues. Germline loops: CDR1 LGHNA, CDR2 YSLEER. The CDR3 region is CASSQDARGYEQYF. The DNA of the CDR3 is TGCGCCAGCAGCCAAGACGCCAGGGGCTACGAGCAGTACTTC.

The chain couples TRBV20-1 to TRBJ2-3; the D call may be TRBD1 or TRBD2 (5 bases each). V was trimmed by 4 bases and J by 1 base, leaving 18 bases between them. CDR3 size: 16 residues. Germline CDR1 is DFQATT and CDR2 is SNEGSKA (reference sequence). CDR3 DNA: TGCAGTGCTACCTCCTCAGAGGGGTTCCGCACAGATACGCAGTATTTT. It codes for CSATSSEGFRTDTQYF.

V gene TRBV9 combines with J gene TRBJ1-2; D may be TRBD1 (6 bases). Between the trimmed V and J ends, which lost 7 bases and 6 bases, there was a span of 16 bases. The CDR3 spans 13 residues. Germline CDR1 reads SGDLS; CDR2 reads YYNGEE. This CDR3 reads CASSSGRGDGYTF. The CDR3 DNA sequence: TGTGCCAGCTCTTCCGGTAGGGGGGATGGCTACACCTTC.

The chain combines TRBV5-1 with TRBJ2-1; TRBD1 matches 7 bases. V gave up 8 bases and J gave up 5 bases; unmatched junction bases: 7. The CDR3 runs 13 residues. Germline-derived CDR1 and CDR2 are SGHRS and YFSETQ. The chain's CDR3 is CASTGTADNEQFF. The CDR3 DNA reads as TGCGCCAGTACCGGGACAGCGGACAATGAGCAGTTCTTC.

Remarks on this clonotype: The germline gene is not matched at one end of the junction; a read error may be the cause. The chain links TRBV20-1 to TRBJ2-4, with TRBD2 matching 8 bases. CDR3 length: 14 amino acids. Germline CDR1 is DFQATT and CDR2 is SNEGSKA (reference sequence). DNA for the CDR3: TGTAGTGCAAGCGGGGGTATAGCCAAAAACATTCAGTACTTC. It encodes CSASGGIAKNIQYF.

V is TRBV4-1 and J is TRBJ1-1, with D perhaps TRBD1 (6 bases). Germline CDR1 and CDR2: MGHRA and YSYEKL. The CDR3 extends over 15 amino acids. The V and J ends lost 1 base and 5 bases respectively, with 14 bases between them. CDR3 DNA sequence: TGCGCCAGCAGCCAAGTTCAGGTAGGGGGGACTGAAGCTTTCTTT. It translates to CASSQVQVGGTEAFF.

This clonotype was seen more than once but under ten times. J is TRBJ1-6 and V is TRBV20-1; TRBD1 matches 7 bases. The V gene end was trimmed by 6 bases and the J gene end by 8 bases; junction bases not matched to a gene: 10. The germline gives CDR1 DFQATT, CDR2 SNEGSKA (reference sequence). CDR3 length: 14 residues. The CDR3 sequence is CSAVFQGVDSPLHF. The DNA for the CDR3 is TGCAGTGCGGTCTTTCAGGGGGTGGATTCACCCCTCCACTTT.

This chain uses TRBV5-6 with TRBJ2-5; D unresolved. Trimming stripped 0 bases from V and 3 bases from J, with 9 bases between. The germline gives CDR1 SGHDT, CDR2 YYEEEE. CDR3 length: 14 amino acids. CDR3 coding DNA: TGTGCCAGCAGCTTGGCTATCGGCGAAGAGACCCAGTACTTC. Its translation is CASSLAIGEETQYF.

This clonotype has at least ten counts. The chain has TRBV29-1 and TRBJ2-1; TRBD1 matches 9 bases. Judging by the DNA end, TRBJ2-7 fits better; the J call may be wrong. Germline V gives CDR1 SQVTM, CDR2 ANQGSEA. The CDR3 is 15 amino acids. CDR3 loop: CSVEDPRTGVGEQYF. CDR3 bases: TGCAGCGTTGAAGATCCGAGGACAGGGGTCGGCGAGCAGTACTTC.

This clonotype was counted a few times. The chain couples TRBV12-3 or TRBV12-4 to TRBJ2-5; no clear D. V lost 1 base to trimming and J lost 11 bases, with 8 bases between them. The CDR3 has 11 amino acids. CDR3 coding DNA: TGTGCCAGCAGTTTAGACACAAAGCAGTACTTC. Translation gives CASSLDTKQYF.

The genes are TRBV5-5 and TRBJ2-5, with D uncertain. The assigned J gene may be wrong: the sequence end matches TRBJ2-1 better. Germline V gives CDR1 SGHKS, CDR2 YYEKEE (reference sequence). The CDR3 extends over 13 amino acids. CDR3 nucleotides: TGTGCCAGCAGGTATATTGCTGGGGATGAGCAGTTCTTC. It encodes CASRYIAGDEQFF.

This sequence joins TRBV20-1 and TRBJ2-1; weak D call: TRBD2 (5 bases). V lost 5 bases to trimming and J lost 5 bases, with 10 bases between them. Looked up from germline, CDR1 is DFQATT and CDR2 is SNEGSKA (reference sequence). The CDR3 totals 12 residues. Written as DNA, the CDR3 is TGCAGTGCTCCCGGACTCAACAATGAGCAGTTCTTC. It is translated as CSAPGLNNEQFF.